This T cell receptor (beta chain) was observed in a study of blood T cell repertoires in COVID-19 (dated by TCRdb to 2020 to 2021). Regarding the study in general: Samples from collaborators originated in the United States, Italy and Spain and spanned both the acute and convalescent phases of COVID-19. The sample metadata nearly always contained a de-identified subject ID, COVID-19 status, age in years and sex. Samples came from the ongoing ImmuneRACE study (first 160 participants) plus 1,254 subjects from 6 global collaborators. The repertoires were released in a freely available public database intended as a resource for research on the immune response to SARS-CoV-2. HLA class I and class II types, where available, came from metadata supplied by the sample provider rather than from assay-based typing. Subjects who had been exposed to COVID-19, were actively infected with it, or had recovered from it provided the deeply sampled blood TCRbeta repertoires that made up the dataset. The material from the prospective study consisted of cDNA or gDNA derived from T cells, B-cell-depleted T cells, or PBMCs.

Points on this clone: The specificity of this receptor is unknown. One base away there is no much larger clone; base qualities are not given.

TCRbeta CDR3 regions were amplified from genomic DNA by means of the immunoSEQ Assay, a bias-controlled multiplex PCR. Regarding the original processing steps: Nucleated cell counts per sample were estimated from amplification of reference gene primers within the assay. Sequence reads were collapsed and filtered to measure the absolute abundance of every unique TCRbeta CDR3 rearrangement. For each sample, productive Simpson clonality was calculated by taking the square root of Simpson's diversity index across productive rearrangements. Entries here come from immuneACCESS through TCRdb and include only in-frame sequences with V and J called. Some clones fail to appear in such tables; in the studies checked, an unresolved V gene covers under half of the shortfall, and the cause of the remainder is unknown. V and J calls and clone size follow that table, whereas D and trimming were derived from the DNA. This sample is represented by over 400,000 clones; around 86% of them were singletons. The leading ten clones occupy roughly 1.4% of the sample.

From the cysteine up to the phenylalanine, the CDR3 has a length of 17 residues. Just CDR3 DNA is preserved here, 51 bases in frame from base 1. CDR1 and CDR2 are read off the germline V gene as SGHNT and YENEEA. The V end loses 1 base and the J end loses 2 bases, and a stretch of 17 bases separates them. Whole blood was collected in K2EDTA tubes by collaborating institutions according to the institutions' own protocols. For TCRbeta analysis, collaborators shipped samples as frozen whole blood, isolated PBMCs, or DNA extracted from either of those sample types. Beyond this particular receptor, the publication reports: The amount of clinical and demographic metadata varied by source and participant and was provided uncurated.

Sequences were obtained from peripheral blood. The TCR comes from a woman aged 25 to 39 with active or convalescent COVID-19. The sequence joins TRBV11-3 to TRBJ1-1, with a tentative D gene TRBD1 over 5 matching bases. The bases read TGTGCCAGCAGCTTAGTCCGGGGGGAGGTGGGAAACACTGAAGCTTTCTTT. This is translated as CASSLVRGEVGNTEAFF.